This T cell receptor beta chain was sequenced for a study of vaccination and CD4 T cells after COVID-19 (dated 2022 in TCRdb). Context from the whole study: Convalescent patients had a positive SARS-CoV-2 result on nasal swab PCR, and of these patients, under ten had mild disease and one had severe disease. The convalescent cohort comprised six males and four females, including two Hispanic individuals, seven Caucasians, two Asians and one multiracial person. Participants got two doses of the Pfizer-BioNTech BNT162b2 vaccine (n=8) or two doses of the Moderna mRNA-1273 vaccine (n=2). Post-COVID blood samples from convalescent patients were collected a median of about 110 days after diagnosis, with a range of about 30 to 170 days. Post-vaccine blood samples were taken a median of about 77 days after the second vaccine dose, with a range of roughly 14 to 250 days. Overlapping spike peptide pools from SARS-CoV-2 and from the common cold coronaviruses HCoV-NL63, HCoV-OC43 and HCoV-229E were used as culture stimuli. In control cultures, a CEFX viral epitope pool was used as positive control, an HIV-1 Nef peptide pool was used as negative control, or no peptide was added. The spike-specific CD4+ TCR repertoire was compared before and after mRNA vaccination in 10 to 11 COVID-19 convalescent patients and several infection-naive healthy vaccine recipients.

Receptor libraries were prepared by PCR. At the Johns Hopkins FTIC core, DNA from the cultured CD4+ T cells underwent TCR sequencing with the Oncomine TCR Beta short-read assay. The QIAamp micro DNA kit was used to extract genomic DNA from the cultured CD4+ T cells. The Oncomine TCR Beta libraries from cultured CD4+ T cells were pooled using unique dual indexes and then sequenced on an Illumina iSeq 100. The paper's data handling went like this. Non-productive sequences were removed, and CDR3s that did not start with C, did not end with F or W, or were shorter than 7 amino acids were discarded. The MANAFEST web application was used to identify antigen-specific clonotypes by comparing peptide-stimulated wells against reference wells and other culture wells. Positive clones required FDR below 0.05, an odds ratio above 5, and productive frequency above 0.1% in at least two of three replicate wells. A clonotype was classed as cross-reactive if the clonotype showed significant expansion both in SARS-CoV-2 spike wells and in at least one common cold coronavirus spike condition. Using R version 3.6.1, CDR3 homology was evaluated through Levenshtein distances (stringdist) along with unrooted phylogenetic trees (ape). TCRdb reprocessing: public reads trimmed at Q25 with fastp, clones called with MiXCR, in-frame beta chains kept. Every CDR3 protein is listed once, alongside the most common genes and DNA of its rows. These V and J calls rely on TCRdb rather than the paper's analysis. This sample holds 20,000 to 25,000 distinct CDR3 sequences; 66% were observed only once. Jointly, the top ten make up about 3.7% of the sample.

V is pared back by 3 bases and J by 4 bases, with 12 bases lying between the germline termini. CDR1 is given as DFQATT and CDR2 as SNEGSKA, both from the germline V gene (reference sequence). Inclusive of the bounding cysteine and phenylalanine, the CDR3 is 13 residues long. CDR3 DNA is the only sequence kept; it has 39 bases, read in frame from the first base. What the work shows at the level of the full study, not this receptor alone: The median count of SARS-CoV-2-reactive clonotypes went up from 20 to 25 after infection to 30 to 40 after vaccination, although the change was not significant. The study included relatively few convalescent patients and did not analyze early timepoints after natural infection. Of the vaccine-specific clones in convalescent patients, 304 of 307, or nearly all, reacted only to SARS-CoV-2 spike and did not cross-react with common cold coronaviruses. In convalescent patients, a median 86.3% of post-vaccine SARS-CoV-2-reactive clones were detected only after vaccination, suggesting vaccine-specific priming.

This specimen's treatment or condition label, per the study, means: approximately nine-day PBMC culture with coronavirus spike peptide pools or control peptides (ViraFEST assay). The ViraFEST assay was used in the study, in which antigen-specific T cells were expanded with peptide pools and expanded clonotypes were subsequently identified by TCR sequencing. Positive SARS-CoV-2 PCR tests in the convalescent patients dated from March to December 2020, before Alpha, Beta and Delta variants emerged in the United States. Under 2.5 million PBMCs per well were cultured in IMDM with approximately 4.9% human AB serum and approximately 10 IU/ml IL-2, plus 10 ug/ml peptide pools. On days 3 and 7, half of the culture medium was replaced with fresh IL-2-containing medium. After 10 to 11 days of culture, CD4+ T cells were isolated by negative selection with the EasySep CD4+ T cell isolation kit. Ficoll-Paque Plus gradient centrifugation was used to isolate PBMCs from whole blood, and the isolated PBMCs were then either used fresh or cryopreserved at -140C. Triplicate wells were generally used for each culture condition.

On this clonotype itself: What this receptor recognizes is not known. No qualities accompany the bases; no much larger clone lies one base away.

The rearranged chain carries TRBV20-1 and TRBJ1-1; a weak D assignment points to TRBD1 (5 bases agree). The receptor was isolated from a human donor who had recovered from COVID-19. Sequences were obtained from CD4+ T cells from blood, cultured in vitro. The sequenced DNA: TGCAGTGCTAGGTCAGGGTCAGGCACTGAAGCTTTCTTT. Its translation reads: CSARSGSGTEAFF.